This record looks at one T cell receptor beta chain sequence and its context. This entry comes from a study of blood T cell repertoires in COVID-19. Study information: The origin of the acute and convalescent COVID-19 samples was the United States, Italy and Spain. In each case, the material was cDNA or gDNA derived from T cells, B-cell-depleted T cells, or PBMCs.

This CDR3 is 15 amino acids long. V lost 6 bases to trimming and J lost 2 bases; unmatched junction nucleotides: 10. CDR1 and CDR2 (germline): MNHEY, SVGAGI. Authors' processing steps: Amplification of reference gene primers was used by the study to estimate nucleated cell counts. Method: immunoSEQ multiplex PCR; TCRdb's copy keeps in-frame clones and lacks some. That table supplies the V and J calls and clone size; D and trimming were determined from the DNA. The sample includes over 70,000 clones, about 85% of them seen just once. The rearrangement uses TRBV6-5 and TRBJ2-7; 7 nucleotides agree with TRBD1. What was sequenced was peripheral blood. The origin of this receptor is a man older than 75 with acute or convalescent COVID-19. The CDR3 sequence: CASRKDRVAPYEQYF. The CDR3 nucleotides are TGTGCCAGCAGGAAAGACAGGGTTGCGCCCTACGAGCAGTACTTC.